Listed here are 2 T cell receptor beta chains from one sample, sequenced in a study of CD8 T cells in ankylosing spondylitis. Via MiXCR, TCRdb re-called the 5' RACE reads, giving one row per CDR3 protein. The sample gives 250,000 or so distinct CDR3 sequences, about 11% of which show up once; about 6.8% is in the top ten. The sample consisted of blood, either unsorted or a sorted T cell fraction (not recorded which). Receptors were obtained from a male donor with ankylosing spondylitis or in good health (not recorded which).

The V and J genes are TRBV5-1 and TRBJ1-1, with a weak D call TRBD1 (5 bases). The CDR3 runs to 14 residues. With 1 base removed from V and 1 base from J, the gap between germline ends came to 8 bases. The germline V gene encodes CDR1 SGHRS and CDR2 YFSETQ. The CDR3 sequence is CASSLRQPNTEAFF. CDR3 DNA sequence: TGCGCCAGCAGCTTGAGACAGCCGAACACTGAAGCTTTCTTT.

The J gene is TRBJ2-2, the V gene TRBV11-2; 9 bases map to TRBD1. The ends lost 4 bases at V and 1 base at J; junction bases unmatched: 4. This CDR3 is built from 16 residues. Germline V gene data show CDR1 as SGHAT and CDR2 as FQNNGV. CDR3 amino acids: CASSSWTGVNTGELFF. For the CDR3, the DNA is TGTGCCAGCAGCTCCTGGACAGGGGTGAACACCGGGGAGCTGTTTTTT.